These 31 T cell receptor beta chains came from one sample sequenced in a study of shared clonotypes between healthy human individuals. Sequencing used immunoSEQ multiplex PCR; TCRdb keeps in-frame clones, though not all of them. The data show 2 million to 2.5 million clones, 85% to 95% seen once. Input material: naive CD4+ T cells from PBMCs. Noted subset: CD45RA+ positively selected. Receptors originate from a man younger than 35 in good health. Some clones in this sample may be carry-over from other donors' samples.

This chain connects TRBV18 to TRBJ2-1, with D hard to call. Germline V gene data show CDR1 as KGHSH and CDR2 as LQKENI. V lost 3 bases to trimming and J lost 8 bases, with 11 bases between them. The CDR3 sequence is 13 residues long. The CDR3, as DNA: TGTGCCAGCTCACCCACTGTCGTCTATGAGCAGTTCTTC. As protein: CASSPTVVYEQFF.

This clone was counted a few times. The CDR3 spells CAWSPTGWRTEAFF. CDR3 DNA: TGTGCCTGGAGTCCGACCGGCTGGAGAACTGAAGCTTTCTTT. This sequence joins TRBV30 and TRBJ1-1; D not resolved. CDR3 size: 14 residues. Germline values: CDR1 GTSNPN, CDR2 SVGIG (reference sequence). The V end lost 2 bases, the J end lost 5 bases, and 15 bases lay between the germline ends.

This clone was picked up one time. The CDR3: CASSGEVAGPYNEQFF. The CDR3 coding sequence is TGTGCCAGCAGCGGGGAAGTCGCGGGACCCTACAATGAGCAGTTCTTC. V gene TRBV9 combines with J gene TRBJ2-1; D is perhaps TRBD2 (6 bases). Germline CDR1 and CDR2: SGDLS and YYNGEE. The V end lost 3 bases, the J end lost 2 bases, and 15 bases lay between the germline ends. The CDR3 sequence is 16 residues long.

This chain's CDR3 is CASTGQGASQPQHF. The CDR3 DNA sequence: TGCGCCAGCACTGGACAGGGGGCTTCTCAGCCCCAGCATTTT. The rearrangement uses TRBV5-1 and TRBJ1-5, with 11 bases identical to TRBD1. The CDR3 totals 14 residues. Germline values: CDR1 SGHRS, CDR2 YFSETQ. Trimming removed 6 bases from V and 6 bases from J; junction bases left unmatched: 5.

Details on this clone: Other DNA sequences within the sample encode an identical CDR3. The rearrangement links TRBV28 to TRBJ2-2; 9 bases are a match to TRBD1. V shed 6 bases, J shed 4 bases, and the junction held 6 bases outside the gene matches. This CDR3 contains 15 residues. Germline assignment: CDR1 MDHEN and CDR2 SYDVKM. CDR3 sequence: CASSRQGGITGELFF. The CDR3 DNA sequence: TGTGCCAGCAGCAGACAGGGGGGTATCACCGGGGAGCTGTTTTTT. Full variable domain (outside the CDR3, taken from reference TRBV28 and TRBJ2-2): DVKVTQSSRYLVKRTGEKVFLECVQDMDHENMFWYRQDPGLGLRLIYFSYDVKMKEKGDIPEGYSVSREKKERFSLILESASTNQTSMYLCASSRQGGITGELFFGEGSRLTVL.

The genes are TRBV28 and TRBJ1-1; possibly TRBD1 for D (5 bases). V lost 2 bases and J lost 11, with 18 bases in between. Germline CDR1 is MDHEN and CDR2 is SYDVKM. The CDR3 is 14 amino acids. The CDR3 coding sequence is TGTGCCAGCAGTTTACAGTCTAGGGGTGGGTTCGCTTTCTTT. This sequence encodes CASSLQSRGGFAFF.

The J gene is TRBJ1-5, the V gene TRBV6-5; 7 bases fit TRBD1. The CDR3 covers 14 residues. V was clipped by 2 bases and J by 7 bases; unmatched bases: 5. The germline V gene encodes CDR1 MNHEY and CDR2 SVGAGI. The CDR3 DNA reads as TGTGCCAGCAGTTACAACGGACAGGACCAGCCCCAGCATTTT. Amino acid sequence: CASSYNGQDQPQHF.

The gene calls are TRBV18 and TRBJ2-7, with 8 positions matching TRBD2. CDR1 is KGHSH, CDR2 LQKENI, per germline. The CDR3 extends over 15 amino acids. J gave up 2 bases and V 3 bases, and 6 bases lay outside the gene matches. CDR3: CASSPGTRFPYEQYF. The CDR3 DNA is TGTGCCAGCTCACCCGGGACTAGATTCCCCTACGAGCAGTACTTC.

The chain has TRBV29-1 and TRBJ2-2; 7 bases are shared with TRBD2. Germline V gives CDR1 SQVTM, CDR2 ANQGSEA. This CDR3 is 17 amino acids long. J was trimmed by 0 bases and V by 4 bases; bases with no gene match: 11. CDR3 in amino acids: CSVAREADFANTGELFF. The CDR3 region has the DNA TGCAGCGTTGCCCGGGAGGCTGATTTCGCGAACACCGGGGAGCTGTTTTTT.

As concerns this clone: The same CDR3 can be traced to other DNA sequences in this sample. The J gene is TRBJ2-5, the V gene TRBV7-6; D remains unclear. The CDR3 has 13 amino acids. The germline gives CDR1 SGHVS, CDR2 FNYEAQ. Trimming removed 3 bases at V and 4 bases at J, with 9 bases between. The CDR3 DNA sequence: TGTGCCAGCAGCTTGAGCTTTTTAGAGACCCAGTACTTC. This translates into CASSLSFLETQYF.

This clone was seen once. The CDR3 spells CASSEILEQFF. The CDR3 DNA reads as TGCGCCAGCAGCGAGATTCTGGAGCAGTTCTTC. The V and J genes are TRBV5-1 and TRBJ2-1; no reliable D call. Deletions cut 4 bases from V and 10 bases from J, with 9 bases between. CDR3 length: 11 residues. The V gene's germline CDR1 is SGHRS and CDR2 YFSETQ.

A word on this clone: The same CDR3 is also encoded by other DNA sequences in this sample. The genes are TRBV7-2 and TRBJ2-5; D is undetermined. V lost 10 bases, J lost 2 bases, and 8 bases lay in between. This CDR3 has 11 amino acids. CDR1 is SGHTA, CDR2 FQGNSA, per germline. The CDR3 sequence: CATSLQETQYF. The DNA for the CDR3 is TGTGCCACCTCTTTGCAAGAGACCCAGTACTTC.

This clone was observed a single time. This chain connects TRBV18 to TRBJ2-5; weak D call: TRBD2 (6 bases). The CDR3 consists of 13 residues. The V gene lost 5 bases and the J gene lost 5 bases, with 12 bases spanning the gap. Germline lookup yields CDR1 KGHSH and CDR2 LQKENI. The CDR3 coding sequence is TGTGCCAGCTCAGGAGGGAACGAGGAGACCCAGTACTTC. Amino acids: CASSGGNEETQYF.

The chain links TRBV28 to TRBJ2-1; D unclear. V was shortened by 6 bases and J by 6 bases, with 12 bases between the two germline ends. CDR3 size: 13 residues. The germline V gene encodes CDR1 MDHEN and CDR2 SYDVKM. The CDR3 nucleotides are TGTGCCAGCAGGGATTTAGCCCCCAATGAGCAGTTCTTC. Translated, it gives CASRDLAPNEQFF.

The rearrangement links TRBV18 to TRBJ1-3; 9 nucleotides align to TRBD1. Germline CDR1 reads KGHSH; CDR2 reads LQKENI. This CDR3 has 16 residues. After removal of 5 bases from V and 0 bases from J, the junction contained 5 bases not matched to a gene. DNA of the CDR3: TGTGCCAGCTCATCGACAGGGGGTTTCTCTGGAAACACCATATATTTT. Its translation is CASSSTGGFSGNTIYF.

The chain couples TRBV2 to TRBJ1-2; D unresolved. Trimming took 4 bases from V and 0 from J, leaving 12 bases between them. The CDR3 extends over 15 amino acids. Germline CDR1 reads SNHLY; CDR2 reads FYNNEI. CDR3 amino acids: CASSARGNSNYGYTF. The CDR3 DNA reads TGTGCCAGCAGTGCCCGCGGGAATTCTAACTATGGCTACACCTTC.

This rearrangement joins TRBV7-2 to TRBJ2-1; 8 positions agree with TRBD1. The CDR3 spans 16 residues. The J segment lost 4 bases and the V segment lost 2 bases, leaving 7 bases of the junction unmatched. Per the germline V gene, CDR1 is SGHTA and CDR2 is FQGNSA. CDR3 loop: CASSLFSQGAYNEQFF. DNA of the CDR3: TGTGCCAGCAGCTTATTTTCGCAGGGGGCTTACAATGAGCAGTTCTTC. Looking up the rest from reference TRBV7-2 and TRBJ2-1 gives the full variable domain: GAGVSQSPSNKVTEKGKDVELRCDPISGHTALYWYRQSLGQGLEFLIYFQGNSAPDKSGLPSDRFSAERTGGSVSTLTIQRTQQEDSAVYLCASSLFSQGAYNEQFFGPGTRLTVL.

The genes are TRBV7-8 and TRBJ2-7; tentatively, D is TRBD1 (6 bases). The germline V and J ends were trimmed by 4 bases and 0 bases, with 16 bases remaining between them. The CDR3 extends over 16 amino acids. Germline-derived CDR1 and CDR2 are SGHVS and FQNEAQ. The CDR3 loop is CASSSPKDRSSYEQYF. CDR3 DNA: TGTGCCAGCAGCTCCCCCAAGGACAGAAGCTCCTACGAGCAGTACTTC.

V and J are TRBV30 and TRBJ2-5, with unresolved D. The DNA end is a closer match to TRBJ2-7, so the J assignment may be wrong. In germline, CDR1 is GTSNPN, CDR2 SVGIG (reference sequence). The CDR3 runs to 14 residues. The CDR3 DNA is TGTGCCTGGAGTCGCAGAAAACCCCTCTACGAGCAGTACTTC. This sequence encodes CAWSRRKPLYEQYF.

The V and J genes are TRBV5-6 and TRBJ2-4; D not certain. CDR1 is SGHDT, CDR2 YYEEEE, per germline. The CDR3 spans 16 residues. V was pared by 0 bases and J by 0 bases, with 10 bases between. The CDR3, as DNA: TGTGCCAGCAGCTTGGAGGGCACCATAGCCAAAAACATTCAGTACTTC. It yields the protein CASSLEGTIAKNIQYF.

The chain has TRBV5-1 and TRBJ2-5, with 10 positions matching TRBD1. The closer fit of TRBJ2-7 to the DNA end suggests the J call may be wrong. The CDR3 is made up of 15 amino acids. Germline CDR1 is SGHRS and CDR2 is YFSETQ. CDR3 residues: CASSLLGQGAYEQYF. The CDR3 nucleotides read TGCGCCAGCAGCTTGTTAGGACAGGGGGCCTACGAGCAGTACTTC.

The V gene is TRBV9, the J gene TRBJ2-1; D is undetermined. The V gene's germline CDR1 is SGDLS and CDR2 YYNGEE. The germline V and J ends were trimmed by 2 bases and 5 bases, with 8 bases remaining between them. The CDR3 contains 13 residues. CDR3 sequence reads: CASSVQPHNEQFF. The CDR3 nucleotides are TGTGCCAGCAGCGTCCAACCTCACAATGAGCAGTTCTTC.

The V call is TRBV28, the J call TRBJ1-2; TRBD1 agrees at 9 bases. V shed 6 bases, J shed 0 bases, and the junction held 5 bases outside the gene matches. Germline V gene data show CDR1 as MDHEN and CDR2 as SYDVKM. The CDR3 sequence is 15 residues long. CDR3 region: CASSPGTGTNYGYTF. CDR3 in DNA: TGTGCCAGCAGCCCCGGGACAGGGACTAACTATGGCTACACCTTC.

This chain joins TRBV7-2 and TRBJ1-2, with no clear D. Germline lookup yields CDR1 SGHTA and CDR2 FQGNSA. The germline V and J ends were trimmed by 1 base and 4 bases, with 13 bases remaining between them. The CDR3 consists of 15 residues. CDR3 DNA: TGTGCCAGCAGCTTAGAAGGTCGGCCCTTCTATGGCTACACCTTC. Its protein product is CASSLEGRPFYGYTF.

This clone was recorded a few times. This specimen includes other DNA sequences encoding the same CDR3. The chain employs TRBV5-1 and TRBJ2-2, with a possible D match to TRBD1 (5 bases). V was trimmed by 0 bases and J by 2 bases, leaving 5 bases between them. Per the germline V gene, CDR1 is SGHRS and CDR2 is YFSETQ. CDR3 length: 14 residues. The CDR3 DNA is TGCGCCAGCAGCTTGGGGACAAACACCGGGGAGCTGTTTTTT. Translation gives CASSLGTNTGELFF.

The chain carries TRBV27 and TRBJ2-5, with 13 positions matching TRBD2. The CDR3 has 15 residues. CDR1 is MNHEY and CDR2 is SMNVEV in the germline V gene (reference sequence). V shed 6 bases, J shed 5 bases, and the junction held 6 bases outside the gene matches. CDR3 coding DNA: TGTGCCAGCAGCACACTAGCGGGAGGGCCCGAGACCCAGTACTTC. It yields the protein CASSTLAGGPETQYF.

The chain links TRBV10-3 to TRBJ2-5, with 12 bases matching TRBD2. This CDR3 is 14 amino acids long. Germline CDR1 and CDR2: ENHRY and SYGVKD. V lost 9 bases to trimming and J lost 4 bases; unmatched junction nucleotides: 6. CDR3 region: CAMASGRVGETQYF. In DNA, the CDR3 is TGTGCCATGGCTAGCGGGAGGGTAGGAGAGACCCAGTACTTC.

CDR3 bases: TGTGCCGTCCAGGCTTCAGGCGGGAGCGGCCCCTACAATGAGCAGTTCTTC. This gives the protein CAVQASGGSGPYNEQFF. This rearrangement joins TRBV19 to TRBJ2-1; 7 nucleotides agree with TRBD2. Germline loops: CDR1 LNHDA, CDR2 SQIVND (reference sequence). Germline trimming cut 11 bases from V and 2 bases from J; bases unmatched to any gene: 18. The CDR3 has 17 amino acids.

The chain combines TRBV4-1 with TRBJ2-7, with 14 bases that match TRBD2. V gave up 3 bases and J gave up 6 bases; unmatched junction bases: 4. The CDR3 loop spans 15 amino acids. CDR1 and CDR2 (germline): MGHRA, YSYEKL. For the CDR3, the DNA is TGCGCCAGCAGCCAGCCGACTAGCGGGAGGGCCGAGCAGTACTTC. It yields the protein CASSQPTSGRAEQYF.

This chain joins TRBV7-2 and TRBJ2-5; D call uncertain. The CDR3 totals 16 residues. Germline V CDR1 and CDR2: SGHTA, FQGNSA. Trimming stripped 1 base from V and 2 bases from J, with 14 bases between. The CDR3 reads CASSLGSFHGQETQYF. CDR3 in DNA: TGTGCCAGCAGCTTAGGTTCTTTTCATGGGCAAGAGACCCAGTACTTC.

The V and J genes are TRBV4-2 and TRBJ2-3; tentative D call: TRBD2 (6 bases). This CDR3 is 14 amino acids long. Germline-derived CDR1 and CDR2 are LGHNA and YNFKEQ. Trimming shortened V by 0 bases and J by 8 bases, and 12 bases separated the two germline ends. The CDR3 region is CASSQDSVGGTQYF. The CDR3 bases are TGTGCCAGCAGCCAAGATTCGGTGGGGGGTACGCAGTATTTT.